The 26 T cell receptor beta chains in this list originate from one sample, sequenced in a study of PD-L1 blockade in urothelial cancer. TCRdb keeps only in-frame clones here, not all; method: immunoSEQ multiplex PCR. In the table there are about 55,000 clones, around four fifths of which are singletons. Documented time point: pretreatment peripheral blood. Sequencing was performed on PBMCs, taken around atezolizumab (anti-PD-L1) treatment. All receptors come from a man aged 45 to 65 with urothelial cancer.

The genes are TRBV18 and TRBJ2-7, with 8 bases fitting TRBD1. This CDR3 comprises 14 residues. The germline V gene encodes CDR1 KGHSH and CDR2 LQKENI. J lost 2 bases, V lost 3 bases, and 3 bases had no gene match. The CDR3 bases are TGTGCCAGCTCACCTTTACAGGGGGCCTACGAGCAGTACTTC. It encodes CASSPLQGAYEQYF.

CDR3 region: CASSSLAGLGYNEQFF. The CDR3 coding sequence is TGTGCCAGCAGCTCCTTGGCGGGGCTAGGGTACAATGAGCAGTTCTTC. V usage is TRBV7-3 and J usage is TRBJ2-1; TRBD2 might be the D (6 bases). V dropped 4 bases and J dropped 4 bases, with 17 bases sitting between them. The CDR3 is made up of 16 amino acids. Germline CDR1 and CDR2: SGHTA and FQGTGA.

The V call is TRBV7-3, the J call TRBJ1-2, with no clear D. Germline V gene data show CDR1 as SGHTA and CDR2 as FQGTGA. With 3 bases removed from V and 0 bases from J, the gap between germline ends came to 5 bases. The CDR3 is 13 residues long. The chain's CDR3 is CASSFTANYGYTF. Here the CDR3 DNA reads TGTGCCAGCAGCTTTACTGCTAACTATGGCTACACCTTC.

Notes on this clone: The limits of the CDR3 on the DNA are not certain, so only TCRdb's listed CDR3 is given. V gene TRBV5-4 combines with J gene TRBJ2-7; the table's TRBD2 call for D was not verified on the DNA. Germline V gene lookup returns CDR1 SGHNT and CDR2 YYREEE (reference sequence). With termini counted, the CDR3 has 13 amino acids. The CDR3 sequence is CASSLVAGGTRSF.

CDR3 sequence: CASGLFSARVVQPQHF. CDR3 bases: TGTGCTAGTGGTTTGTTCTCAGCGAGAGTGGTTCAGCCCCAGCATTTT. The chain has TRBV12-5 and TRBJ1-5, with D uncertain. The CDR3 extends over 16 amino acids. The germline CDR1 and CDR2 sequences are LGHNT and FRNRAP. Trimming took off 2 bases at V and 6 bases at J, with 17 bases between the two ends. The entire variable domain, with the rest obtained from reference TRBV12-5 and TRBJ1-5, is as follows: DARVTQTPRHKVTEMGQEVTMRCQPILGHNTVFWYRQTMMQGLELLAYFRNRAPLDDSGMPKDRFSAEMPDATLATLKIQPSEPRDSAVYFCASGLFSARVVQPQHFGDGTRLSIL.

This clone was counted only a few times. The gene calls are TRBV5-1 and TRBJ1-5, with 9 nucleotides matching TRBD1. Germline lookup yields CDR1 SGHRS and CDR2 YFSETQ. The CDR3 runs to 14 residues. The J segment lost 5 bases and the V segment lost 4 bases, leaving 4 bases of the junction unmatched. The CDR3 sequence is CASSVGQGDQPQHF. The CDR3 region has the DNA TGCGCCAGCAGCGTGGGACAGGGTGATCAGCCCCAGCATTTT.

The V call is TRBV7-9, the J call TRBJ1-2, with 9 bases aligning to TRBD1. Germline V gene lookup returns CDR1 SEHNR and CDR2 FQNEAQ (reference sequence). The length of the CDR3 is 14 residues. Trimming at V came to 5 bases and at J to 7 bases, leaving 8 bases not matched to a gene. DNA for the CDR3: TGTGCCAGCAGCAGGACCGGGACAGGGATTGGCTACACCTTC. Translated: CASSRTGTGIGYTF. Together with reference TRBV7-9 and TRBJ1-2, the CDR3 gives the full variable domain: DTGVSQNPRHKITKRGQNVTFRCDPISEHNRLYWYRQTLGQGPEFLTYFQNEAQLEKSRLLSDRFSAERPKGSFSTLEIQRTEQGDSAMYLCASSRTGTGIGYTFGSGTRLTVV.

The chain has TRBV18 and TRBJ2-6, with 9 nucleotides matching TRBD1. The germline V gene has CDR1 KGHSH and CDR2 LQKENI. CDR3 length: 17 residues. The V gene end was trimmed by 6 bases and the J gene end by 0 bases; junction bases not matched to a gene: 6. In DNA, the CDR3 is TGTGCCAGCTCCGGACAGGGGTTGACCTCTGGGGCCAACGTCCTGACTTTC. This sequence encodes CASSGQGLTSGANVLTF.

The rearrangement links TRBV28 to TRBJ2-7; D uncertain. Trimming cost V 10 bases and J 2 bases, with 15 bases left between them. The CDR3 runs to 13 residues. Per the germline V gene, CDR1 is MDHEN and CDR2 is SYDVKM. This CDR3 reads CATYALGPYEQYF. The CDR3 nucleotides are TGTGCCACCTACGCGCTAGGTCCCTACGAGCAGTACTTC.

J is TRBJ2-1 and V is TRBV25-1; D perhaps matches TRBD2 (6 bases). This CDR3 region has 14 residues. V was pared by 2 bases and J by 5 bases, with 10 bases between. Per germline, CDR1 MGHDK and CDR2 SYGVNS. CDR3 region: CASSERGANNEQFF. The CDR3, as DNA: TGTGCCAGCAGTGAACGCGGGGCCAACAATGAGCAGTTCTTC.

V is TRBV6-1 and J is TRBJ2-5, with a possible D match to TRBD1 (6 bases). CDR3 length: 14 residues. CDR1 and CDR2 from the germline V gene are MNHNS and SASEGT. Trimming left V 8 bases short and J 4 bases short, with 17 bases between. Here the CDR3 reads CASYPGQWVETQYF. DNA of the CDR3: TGTGCCAGCTACCCCGGACAGTGGGTAGAGACCCAGTACTTC.

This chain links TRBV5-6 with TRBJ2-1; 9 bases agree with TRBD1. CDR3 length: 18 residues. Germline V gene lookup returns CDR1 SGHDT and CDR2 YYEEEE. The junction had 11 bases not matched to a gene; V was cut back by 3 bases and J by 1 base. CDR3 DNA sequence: TGTGCCAGCAGCTCAGATGTCGGACAGGGGATGTCCTACAATGAGCAGTTCTTC. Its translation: CASSSDVGQGMSYNEQFF.

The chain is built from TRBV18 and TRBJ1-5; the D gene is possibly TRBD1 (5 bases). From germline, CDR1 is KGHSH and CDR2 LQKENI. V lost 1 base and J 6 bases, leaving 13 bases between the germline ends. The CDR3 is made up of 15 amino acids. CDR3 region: CASSPQTGSSQPQHF. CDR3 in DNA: TGTGCCAGCTCACCACAAACAGGTTCTTCTCAGCCCCAGCATTTT.

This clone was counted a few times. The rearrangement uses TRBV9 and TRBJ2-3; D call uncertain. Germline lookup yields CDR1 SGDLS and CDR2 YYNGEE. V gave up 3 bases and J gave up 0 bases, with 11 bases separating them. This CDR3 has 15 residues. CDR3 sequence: CASSASSRSTDTQYF. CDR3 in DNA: TGTGCCAGCAGCGCCTCCTCTCGTAGCACAGATACGCAGTATTTT.

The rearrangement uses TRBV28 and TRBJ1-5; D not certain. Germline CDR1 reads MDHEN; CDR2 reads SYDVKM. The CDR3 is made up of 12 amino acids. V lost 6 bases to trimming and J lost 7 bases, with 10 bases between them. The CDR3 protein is CASSTRQQPQHF. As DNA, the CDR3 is TGTGCCAGCAGCACCCGACAACAGCCCCAGCATTTT. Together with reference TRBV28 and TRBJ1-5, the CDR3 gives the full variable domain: DVKVTQSSRYLVKRTGEKVFLECVQDMDHENMFWYRQDPGLGLRLIYFSYDVKMKEKGDIPEGYSVSREKKERFSLILESASTNQTSMYLCASSTRQQPQHFGDGTRLSIL.

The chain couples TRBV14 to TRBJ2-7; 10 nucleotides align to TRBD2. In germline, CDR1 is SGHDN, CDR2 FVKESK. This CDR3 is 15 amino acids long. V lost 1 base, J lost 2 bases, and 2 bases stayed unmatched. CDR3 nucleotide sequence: TGTGCCAGCAGCCAAGTAGCGGGAGGCACCTACGAGCAGTACTTC. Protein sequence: CASSQVAGGTYEQYF.

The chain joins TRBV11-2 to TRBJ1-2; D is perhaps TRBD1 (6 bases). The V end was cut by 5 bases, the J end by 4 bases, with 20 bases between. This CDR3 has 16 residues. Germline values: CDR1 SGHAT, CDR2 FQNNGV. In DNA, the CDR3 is TGTGCCAGCAGCCCTGGCCAGGGGTCCCCTATCTATGGCTACACCTTC. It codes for CASSPGQGSPIYGYTF. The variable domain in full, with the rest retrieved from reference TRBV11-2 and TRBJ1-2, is EAGVAQSPRYKIIEKRQSVAFWCNPISGHATLYWYQQILGQGPKLLIQFQNNGVVDDSQLPKDRFSAERLKGVDSTLKIQPAKLEDSAVYLCASSPGQGSPIYGYTFGSGTRLTVV.

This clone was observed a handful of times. CDR3 residues: CAWSDAPGTGRQPQHF. CDR3 sequence (DNA): TGTGCCTGGAGTGATGCCCCTGGGACAGGACGACAGCCCCAGCATTTT. V is TRBV30 and J is TRBJ1-5, with 8 bases lining up with TRBD1. Looked up from germline, CDR1 is GTSNPN and CDR2 is SVGIG (reference sequence). The ends lost 1 base at V and 7 bases at J; junction bases unmatched: 12. The CDR3 is 16 residues long. The entire variable domain, with the rest obtained from reference TRBV30 and TRBJ1-5, is as follows: SQTIHQWPATLVQPVGSPLSLECTVEGTSNPNLYWYRQAAGRGLQLLFYSVGIGQISSEVPQNLSASRPQDRQFILSSKKLLLSDSGFYLCAWSDAPGTGRQPQHFGDGTRLSIL.

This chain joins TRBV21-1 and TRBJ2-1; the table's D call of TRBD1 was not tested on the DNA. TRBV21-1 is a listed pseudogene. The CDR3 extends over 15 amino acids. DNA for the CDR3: TGTGCCAGCAGCCCAGGGACAGGCGACGACAATGAGCAGTTCTTC. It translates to CASSPGTGDDNEQFF.

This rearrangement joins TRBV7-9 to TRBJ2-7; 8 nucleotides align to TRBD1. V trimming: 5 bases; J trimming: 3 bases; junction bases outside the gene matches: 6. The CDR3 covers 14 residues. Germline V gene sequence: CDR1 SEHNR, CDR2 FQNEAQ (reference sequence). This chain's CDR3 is CASSPRTGHYEQYF. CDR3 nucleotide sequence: TGTGCCAGCAGCCCCCGGACAGGGCACTACGAGCAGTACTTC.

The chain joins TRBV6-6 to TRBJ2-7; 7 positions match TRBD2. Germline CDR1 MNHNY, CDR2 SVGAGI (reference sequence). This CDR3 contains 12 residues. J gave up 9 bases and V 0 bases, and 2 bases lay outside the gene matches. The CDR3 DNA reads TGTGCCAGCAGTTACTCGGGGGGGAGGCAGTACTTC. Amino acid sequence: CASSYSGGRQYF.

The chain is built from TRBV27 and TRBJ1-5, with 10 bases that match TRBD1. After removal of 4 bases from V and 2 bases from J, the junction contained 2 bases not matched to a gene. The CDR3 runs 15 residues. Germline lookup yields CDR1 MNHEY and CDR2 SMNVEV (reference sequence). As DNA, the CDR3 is TGTGCCAGCAGTTGGACAGGGGGTGGCAATCAGCCCCAGCATTTT. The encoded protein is CASSWTGGGNQPQHF.

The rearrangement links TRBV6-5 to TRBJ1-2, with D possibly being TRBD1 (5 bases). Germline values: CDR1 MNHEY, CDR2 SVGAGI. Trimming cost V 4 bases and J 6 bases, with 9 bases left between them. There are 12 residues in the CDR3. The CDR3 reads CASSSQGDGYTF. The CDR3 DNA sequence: TGTGCCAGCAGTTCGCAGGGTGATGGCTACACCTTC.

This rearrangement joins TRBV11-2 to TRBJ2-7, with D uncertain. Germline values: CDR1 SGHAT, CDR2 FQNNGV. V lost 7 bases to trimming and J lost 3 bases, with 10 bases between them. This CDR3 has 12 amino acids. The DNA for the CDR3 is TGTGCCAGCAACACATACAGCTACGAGCAGTACTTC. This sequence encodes CASNTYSYEQYF. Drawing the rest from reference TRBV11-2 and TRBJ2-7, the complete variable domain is EAGVAQSPRYKIIEKRQSVAFWCNPISGHATLYWYQQILGQGPKLLIQFQNNGVVDDSQLPKDRFSAERLKGVDSTLKIQPAKLEDSAVYLCASNTYSYEQYFGPGTRLTVT.

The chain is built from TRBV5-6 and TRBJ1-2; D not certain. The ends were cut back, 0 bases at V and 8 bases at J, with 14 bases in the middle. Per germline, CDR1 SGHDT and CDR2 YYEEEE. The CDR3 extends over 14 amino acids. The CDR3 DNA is TGTGCCAGCAGCTTGGCCGGTGGGAGTGGGGGCTACACCTTC. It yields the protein CASSLAGGSGGYTF.

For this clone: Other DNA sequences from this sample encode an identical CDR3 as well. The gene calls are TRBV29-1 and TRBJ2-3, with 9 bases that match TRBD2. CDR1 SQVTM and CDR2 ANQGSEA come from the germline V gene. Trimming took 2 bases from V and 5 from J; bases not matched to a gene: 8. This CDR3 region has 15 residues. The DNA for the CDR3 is TGCAGCGTTGAATCCCTAGCGGGGCGAGGAGATACGCAGTATTTT. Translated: CSVESLAGRGDTQYF.